These 17 T cell receptor beta chains were sequenced from one sample in a study of cytomegalovirus exposure and HLA in healthy donors (dated by TCRdb to about 2017). The library was made by the immunoSEQ multiplex PCR assay. A mixture of 60 forward primers for TCR Vbeta segments and 13 reverse primers for TCR Jbeta segments was used in the multiplex PCR. This immuneACCESS table, as held by TCRdb, lists in-frame sequences with V and J called but not all clones. Of the missing ones, under half trace to an unresolved V gene in checked studies; the others have no known cause. The sample table records about 100,000 clones; around 74% of these occur just once. The ten largest clonotypes hold around 15% of the sample. The specimen was PBMCs. These receptor sequences come from a middle-aged woman in good health and CMV-seropositive.

This clone was picked up a small number of times. The chain recombines TRBV10-3 with TRBJ2-7, with 8 bases identical to TRBD1. This CDR3 comprises 15 residues. Unmatched junction bases numbered 8, after V lost 7 bases and J lost 0 bases. CDR1 is ENHRY, CDR2 SYGVKD, per germline. The CDR3 region has the DNA TGTGCCATCACCCTCGGACAGGGCAGCTCCTACGAGCAGTACTTC. It translates to CAITLGQGSSYEQYF.

V and J are TRBV2 and TRBJ1-5; 9 positions match TRBD1. The germline gives CDR1 SNHLY, CDR2 FYNNEI. V trimming: 0 bases; J trimming: 4 bases; junction bases outside the gene matches: 7. This CDR3 has 17 residues. The CDR3 nucleotides are TGTGCCAGCAGTGAAGCGGGACAGGGTAGTCTAAATCAGCCCCAGCATTTT. Translation gives CASSEAGQGSLNQPQHF.

The chain has TRBV29-1 and TRBJ2-7, with 10 positions matching TRBD1. The V and J ends lost 0 bases and 4 bases, in that order; junction bases with no gene match: 3. The CDR3 loop spans 14 amino acids. Germline V lookup: CDR1 SQVTM, CDR2 ANQGSEA. The CDR3 is CSVEDRQGAYEQYF. In DNA form, the CDR3 reads TGCAGCGTTGAAGATCGACAGGGGGCATACGAGCAGTACTTC.

The J gene is TRBJ2-1, the V gene TRBV12-5, with D possibly TRBD2 on 5 matching bases. V was trimmed by 4 bases and J by 5 bases, leaving 12 bases between them. Germline-derived CDR1 and CDR2 are LGHNT and FRNRAP. The CDR3 totals 14 residues. The CDR3 DNA sequence: TGTGCTAGTGGTTCCGGGGTTGGGAACAATGAGCAGTTCTTC. This gives the protein CASGSGVGNNEQFF. Full variable domain (remainder filled in from reference TRBV12-5 and TRBJ2-1): DARVTQTPRHKVTEMGQEVTMRCQPILGHNTVFWYRQTMMQGLELLAYFRNRAPLDDSGMPKDRFSAEMPDATLATLKIQPSEPRDSAVYFCASGSGVGNNEQFFGPGTRLTVL.

CDR3 sequence reads: CASSERSPRNTEAFF. In DNA, the CDR3 is TGTGCCAGCAGTGAAAGGAGTCCGAGGAACACTGAAGCTTTCTTT. The gene calls are TRBV2 and TRBJ1-1; D uncertain. This CDR3 comprises 15 residues. Trimming cost V 2 bases and J 1 base, with 11 bases left between them. Germline values: CDR1 SNHLY, CDR2 FYNNEI.

This clone was picked up one time. The chain employs TRBV6-5 and TRBJ1-1; D might be TRBD1 (6 bases). CDR3 size: 14 residues. V gave up 2 bases and J gave up 5 bases, with 12 bases separating them. The germline CDR1 and CDR2 sequences are MNHEY and SVGAGI. CDR3 residues: CASSYQTTGTEAFF. The DNA for the CDR3 is TGTGCCAGCAGTTACCAGACCACAGGGACTGAAGCTTTCTTT.

The table lists this clone with a few counts. The rearrangement joins TRBV7-3 to TRBJ2-3; 7 bases are a match to TRBD2. CDR3 length: 16 residues. Germline V gene data show CDR1 as SGHTA and CDR2 as FQGTGA. This chain's CDR3 is CAVSGLTGGSTDTQYF. The DNA for the CDR3 is TGTGCGGTCTCAGGCCTAACGGGGGGTAGCACAGATACGCAGTATTTT. Full variable domain (missing parts from reference TRBV7-3 and TRBJ2-3): GAGVSQTPSNKVTEKGKYVELRCDPISGHTALYWYRQSLGQGPEFLIYFQGTGAADDSGLPNDRFFAVRPEGSVSTLKIQRTERGDSAVYLCAVSGLTGGSTDTQYFGPGTRLTVL.

The V gene is TRBV9, the J gene TRBJ2-3; D perhaps matches TRBD1 (6 bases). There are 17 residues in the CDR3. Deletions cut 0 bases from V and 2 bases from J, with 16 bases between. Germline assignment: CDR1 SGDLS and CDR2 YYNGEE. The CDR3 protein is CASSVEAVRGPTDTQYF. In nucleotides, the CDR3 is TGTGCCAGCAGCGTAGAAGCCGTCAGGGGACCCACAGATACGCAGTATTTT. Complete variable domain (other parts from reference TRBV9 and TRBJ2-3): DSGVTQTPKHLITATGQRVTLRCSPRSGDLSVYWYQQSLDQGLQFLIQYYNGEERAKGNILERFSAQQFPDLHSELNLSSLELGDSALYFCASSVEAVRGPTDTQYFGPGTRLTVL.

This clone was found a few times. This chain uses TRBV12-1 with TRBJ1-6; the table's D gene call, TRBD1, was not cross checked with the DNA. TRBV12-1 is flagged as a pseudogene. The CDR3 extends over 18 amino acids. CDR3 in amino acids: CASSPPWVYRENNSPLHF. CDR3 in DNA: TGTGCCAGCAGCCCACCTTGGGTCTACAGGGAGAATAATTCACCCCTCCACTTT.

V usage is TRBV6-1 and J usage is TRBJ1-6; TRBD1 is a possible D gene (6 bases). CDR1 is MNHNS, CDR2 SASEGT, per germline. With 4 bases removed from V and 8 bases from J, the gap between germline ends came to 12 bases. The CDR3 extends over 14 amino acids. CDR3 region: CASSVEAGDSPLHF. For the CDR3, the DNA is TGTGCCAGCAGTGTGGAGGCAGGGGATTCACCCCTCCACTTT.

This chain links TRBV28 with TRBJ1-5; D possibly corresponds to TRBD1 (6 bases). The germline gives CDR1 MDHEN, CDR2 SYDVKM. Deletions cut 7 bases from V and 1 base from J, with 14 bases between. The CDR3 length is 15 residues. The CDR3 DNA sequence: TGTGCCAGCACCCCCGCCGGGACAAGCAATCAGCCCCAGCATTTT. As protein: CASTPAGTSNQPQHF.

The J gene is TRBJ2-1, the V gene TRBV7-2; 7 nucleotides align to TRBD1. The CDR3 is 16 amino acids. With V trimmed by 6 bases and J by 0 bases, 8 bases remained unmatched. Germline assignment: CDR1 SGHTA and CDR2 FQGNSA. The CDR3 reads CASRPTGDHSYNEQFF. The CDR3 DNA reads TGTGCCAGCAGGCCAACAGGGGACCACTCCTACAATGAGCAGTTCTTC.

The V and J genes are TRBV29-1 and TRBJ1-2, with 9 bases lining up with TRBD1. Germline CDR1 and CDR2: SQVTM and ANQGSEA. Germline trimming cut 5 bases from V and 5 bases from J; bases unmatched to any gene: 3. The CDR3 spans 12 residues. The CDR3 spells CSVRGQGYGYTF. The CDR3 DNA reads as TGCAGCGTTCGCGGACAGGGGTATGGCTACACCTTC.

The rearrangement joins TRBV4-1 to TRBJ1-1, with 7 bases lining up with TRBD1. There are 14 residues in the CDR3. Germline V gene data show CDR1 as MGHRA and CDR2 as YSYEKL. V lost 5 bases, J lost 1 base, and 4 bases stayed unmatched. CDR3 in DNA: TGCGCCAGCAGCGAGGGACAGAGGAACACTGAAGCTTTCTTT. Its translation is CASSEGQRNTEAFF.

This clone was counted only a few times. The chain links TRBV25-1 to TRBJ1-3, with 7 positions matching TRBD1. Germline V gives CDR1 MGHDK, CDR2 SYGVNS. V was pared by 1 base and J by 0 bases, with 9 bases of the junction left unmatched. The CDR3 consists of 18 residues. CDR3 sequence: CASSEFLTGSSSGNTIYF. Here the CDR3 DNA reads TGTGCCAGCAGTGAATTCCTGACAGGGTCGAGCTCTGGAAACACCATATATTTT. The whole variable domain, filled in from reference TRBV25-1 and TRBJ1-3, reads EADIYQTPRYLVIGTGKKITLECSQTMGHDKMYWYQQDPGMELHLIHYSYGVNSTEKGDLSSESTVSRIRTEHFPLTLESARPSHTSQYLCASSEFLTGSSSGNTIYFGEGSWLTVV.

In this sample, this clone turned up a few times. This chain links TRBV6-4 with TRBJ2-7; TRBD1 matches 7 bases. Germline trimming cut 0 bases from V and 3 bases from J; bases unmatched to any gene: 11. The length of the CDR3 is 17 residues. Germline V gene sequence: CDR1 MRHNA, CDR2 SNTAGT. The CDR3 DNA is TGTGCCAGCAGTGACTCGATAAAGGGGGCCGACATCTACGAGCAGTACTTC. It translates to CASSDSIKGADIYEQYF.

The rearrangement uses TRBV19 and TRBJ2-7, with D possibly being TRBD2 (5 bases). The CDR3 runs to 13 residues. Germline lookup yields CDR1 LNHDA and CDR2 SQIVND (reference sequence). Trimming cost V 3 bases and J 6 bases, with 12 bases left between them. The CDR3 protein is CASSMRERSEQYF. The CDR3 region has the DNA TGTGCCAGTAGTATGAGGGAAAGGTCCGAGCAGTACTTC. The variable domain in full, completed from reference TRBV19 and TRBJ2-7, reads DGGITQSPKYLFRKEGQNVTLSCEQNLNHDAMYWYRQDPGQGLRLIYYSQIVNDFQKGDIAEGYSVSREKKESFPLTVTSAQKNPTAFYLCASSMRERSEQYFGPGTRLTVT.